The 2 T cell receptor beta chains listed next were all sequenced from one sample in a study of human T cells and chemical hapten exposure. TCRdb processed the RACE reads anew with MiXCR; each CDR3 protein has one entry. Of 280,000 or so distinct CDR3 sequences detected, just under 8% appear once; the ten largest clones hold 1.2%. This sample's time point: pre-sensitization, week 0. Specified treatment: therapeutic diphenylcyclopropenone sensitization with weekly scalp DPC. This sample comprised whole blood, obtained in connection with sensitization to the hapten diphenylcyclopropenone (DPC). The receptors shown here come from a man aged 18 to 29 with alopecia areata. Some clones in this sample may be carry-over from other donors' samples.

This clonotype was seen only a few times. The gene calls are TRBV12-3 or TRBV12-4 and TRBJ2-5; D is unresolved. The CDR3 totals 13 residues. The V gene lost 5 bases and the J gene lost 3 bases, with 10 bases spanning the gap. The CDR3 DNA sequence: TGTGCCAGCAGTAGAGGAGCCAAAGAGACCCAGTACTTC. This gives the protein CASSRGAKETQYF.

This chain connects TRBV15 to TRBJ2-7; D call uncertain. The V end was cut by 1 base, the J end by 5 bases, with 6 bases between. Germline assignment: CDR1 LNHNV and CDR2 YYDKDF (reference sequence). This CDR3 has 12 amino acids. In nucleotides, the CDR3 is TGTGCCACCAGCAGAGTGGCAGACGAGCAGTACTTC. Amino acids: CATSRVADEQYF.